This entry lists 3 T cell receptor beta chains sequenced from one sample in a study of sequential checkpoint blockade in melanoma. Treatment: randomized to nivolumab then ipilimumab (arm A) or the reverse (arm B). Clones were read by immunoSEQ multiplex PCR, and TCRdb kept only the in-frame ones, dropping some. There are 15,000 to 20,000 clones in the sample; roughly 70% occur only once, and around 10% lies in the top ten. Here the sequenced sample was CD8+ T cells sorted from blood (inferred from file names), taken from a patient given nivolumab and ipilimumab in sequence. Source of these receptors: a human donor with melanoma.

The genes are TRBV19 and TRBJ2-3, with D unresolved. The germline V and J ends were trimmed by 1 base and 1 base, with 9 bases remaining between them. The germline V gene encodes CDR1 LNHDA and CDR2 SQIVND (reference sequence). The CDR3 loop spans 15 amino acids. CDR3 in DNA: TGTGCCAGTAGTATAGCCCAGTTTCGCACAGATACGCAGTATTTT. Translated: CASSIAQFRTDTQYF.

The V and J genes are TRBV16 and TRBJ2-1; D is perhaps TRBD1 (5 bases). CDR3 length: 12 residues. Germline CDR1 reads KGHSY; CDR2 reads FQNENV. Trimming took 2 bases from V and 9 from J, leaving 8 bases between them. CDR3 coding DNA: TGTGCCAGCAGCCAAAGGGGTAGTGAGCAGTTCTTC. Residues: CASSQRGSEQFF.

This clone has only a few counts. A read error may account for a junction end that differs from germline. CDR3 DNA: TGTGCTAGCAGCTTCACTCAAAGCTCCTACAATGAGCAGTTCTTC. Its translation: CASSFTQSSYNEQFF. V is TRBV7-7 and J is TRBJ2-1; no clear D gene. The CDR3 is 15 amino acids. CDR1 SSHAT and CDR2 FNYEAQ come from the germline V gene (reference sequence).